Listed below are T cell receptor beta chains from one sample, sequenced in a study of CD8+CD57+ T cells in acquired aplastic anemia. TCRdb used MiXCR to reprocess the reads, holding one entry per CDR3 protein. This table holds about 470,000 distinct CDR3 sequences, about a third found once. The material sequenced was sorted CD4+, CD8+, or CD8+CD57+ T cells (not recorded which) from PBMCs. Every receptor here comes from a human donor with aplastic anemia. Each CDR3 is given with its conserved first and last residue. The order of the fields is D gene, clone size, V gene, CDR3 protein. A D gene is named only where the DNA matches it firmly. Clone size is shown for a subset of rows, as once, few, many or a class of expanded clone.

NA	few	TRBV11-1	CASSLNFAAGALPGNTIYF
NA	many	TRBV6-1	CASSQDGGGEQYF
NA	few	TRBV6-1	CASSKLGLLSYNEQFF
NA	many	TRBV7-9	CASTGLRGPDHEQYF
TRBD2	few	TRBV7-2	CASTPRELAGLSHTQYF
NA	NA	TRBV25-1	CASSSRGDSPLHF
NA	many	TRBV2	CASRDRDRGAGYTF
TRBD2	once	TRBV25-1	CASSWTSGRPYEQYF
TRBD1	once	TRBV19	CASSSWDREIYGYTF
NA	many	TRBV7-9	CASSSGTEDSQPQHF
TRBD1	NA	TRBV12-3/TRBV12-4	CASSSSLRDRSNQPQHF
NA	NA	TRBV5-1	CASSPSPGIPEAFF
TRBD2	many	TRBV7-6	CASSIGTSVREETQYF
TRBD1	NA	TRBV7-2	CASSLRGDRYTGELFF
TRBD1	NA	TRBV19	CASKISDRGQAFF
NA	NA	TRBV20-1	CSAQVLALSTDTQYF
TRBD2	few	TRBV20-1	CSARELAGIAAEQFF
NA	NA	TRBV19	CASNIDRGLTRDTGELFF
TRBD1	few	TRBV7-3	CASSPAGGGNNEQFF
NA	many	TRBV19	CASSARGDTQYF
TRBD2	NA	TRBV4-1	CASSPTSGGKETQYF
TRBD1	NA	TRBV9	CASSSGTGGNTIYF
TRBD2	NA	TRBV7-2	CASTSSGGVGTDTQYF
NA	NA	TRBV10-3	CAISVRDGTGELFF
NA	few	TRBV27	CASSTRDEQFF
NA	NA	TRBV20-1	CSASQGLRCGYTF
NA	many	TRBV2	CATFYGYTF
TRBD1	few	TRBV7-2	CASSQSGTGAYEQYF
NA	NA	TRBV18	CASSPGSSGTYEQYF
NA	NA	TRBV5-1	CASSYTSGVDTQYF
NA	NA	TRBV20-1	CSARDPRNTGELFF
NA	few	TRBV7-3	CASSPSGTAGAEAFF
NA	few	TRBV19	CASVRGGTRTIEKLFF
TRBD1	few	TRBV4-2	CASSQPAGTVYGYTF
NA	NA	TRBV5-6	CASSLGGVHEQYF
NA	many	TRBV20-1	CSASGMNTEAFF
TRBD2	few	TRBV14	CASSLGAGGRQFF
NA	many	TRBV20-1	CSATRDDTEAFF
TRBD1	many	TRBV20-1	CSARVTGGRGYTF
NA	NA	TRBV20-1	CSARGTTNEKLFF